The T cell receptor beta chain described here comes from a study of cytomegalovirus exposure and HLA in healthy donors. The primer mix had 60 Vbeta and 13 Jbeta primers. Using immunoSEQ multiplex PCR, the repertoire was profiled, and TCRdb retains in-frame clones only, with some absent. The sample lists tens of thousands of clones; under 85% were seen once. The CDR3 covers 13 residues. V was clipped by 4 bases and J by 7 bases, with 11 bases between them. Germline CDR1 SGHTA, CDR2 FQGNSA. Overall study results and limits: The presence/absence work took it that sequencing depth was about the same across donors. The study designated 150 or so TCR beta chains cytomegalovirus-associated. Being productive about 90% or about 30% of the time was typical of most TCR beta V segments in an earlier analysis.

In its sample, this clone was seen once. What it binds is not known. The gene calls are TRBV7-2 and TRBJ2-1, with a tentative D call TRBD1 (5 bases). Specimen: PBMCs. The clonotype comes from a male donor in good health and CMV-seronegative. The CDR3: CASSSRAGNEQFF. The CDR3, as DNA: TGTGCCAGCAGCTCTCGGGCAGGGAATGAGCAGTTCTTC.